These 21 T cell receptor beta chains were all obtained from the same sample, sequenced in a study of T cell repertoires in cytomegalovirus infection. From the reads, TCRdb called clonotypes with MiXCR, one entry per CDR3 protein. The profile shows more than 75,000 distinct CDR3 sequences, more than 3.5% of them singletons. Sample: PBMCs. These receptors all come from a human donor in good health (CMV status not recorded). Some clones in this sample may be carry-over from other donors' samples.

This clonotype was recorded many times. The chain uses TRBV7-2 and TRBJ2-7; 7 bases match TRBD1. V lost 0 bases, J lost 5 bases, and 10 bases stayed unmatched. CDR3 length equals 16 residues. CDR1 SGHTA and CDR2 FQGNSA come from the germline V gene. The CDR3: CASSLASRQGSNEQYF. CDR3 nucleotide sequence: TGTGCCAGCAGCTTAGCGTCGCGACAGGGTTCCAACGAGCAGTACTTC.

This clonotype was detected ten times or more. This chain uses TRBV5-4 with TRBJ1-1; D is perhaps TRBD1 (6 bases). CDR1 is SGHNT and CDR2 is YYREEE in the germline V gene (reference sequence). This CDR3 contains 12 residues. Trimming took 4 bases from V and 4 from J, leaving 8 bases between them. The CDR3: CASSGRGTEAFF. The CDR3, as DNA: TGTGCCAGCAGCGGCAGGGGCACTGAAGCTTTCTTT.

This clonotype was observed many times. V and J are TRBV7-2 and TRBJ2-2; possibly TRBD1 or TRBD2 for D (5 bases each). This CDR3 has 16 amino acids. Between the trimmed V and J ends, which lost 7 bases and 4 bases, there was a span of 19 bases. The germline V gene has CDR1 SGHTA and CDR2 FQGNSA. The CDR3 bases are TGTGCCAGCACTCCAGGCGGGCAGGGCTTCACCGGGGAGCTGTTTTTT. Amino acids: CASTPGGQGFTGELFF.

This clonotype was counted at least ten times. The chain has TRBV28 and TRBJ1-1; D remains unclear. The germline gives CDR1 MDHEN, CDR2 SYDVKM. Trimming took 5 bases from V and 8 from J, leaving 24 bases between them. The CDR3 extends over 16 amino acids. The CDR3 protein is CASSPTPPTLKTEAFF. For the CDR3, the DNA is TGTGCCAGCAGTCCTACCCCGCCGACACTCAAGACCGAAGCTTTCTTT.

This clonotype was counted between two and nine times. V usage is TRBV19 and J usage is TRBJ2-6, with 12 nucleotides matching TRBD1. The trim removed 5 bases at V and 4 bases at J, leaving 6 bases unmatched. The CDR3 spans 17 residues. Germline V gene sequence: CDR1 LNHDA, CDR2 SQIVND (reference sequence). CDR3 coding DNA: TGTGCCAGTAGTTCTCGGGACAGGGGGCTAGGGGCCAACGTCCTGACTTTC. Amino acid sequence: CASSSRDRGLGANVLTF.

This clonotype was recorded at least ten times. At one end, the junction sequence differs from germline, possibly due to a read error. The chain carries TRBV5-1 and TRBJ1-1; TRBD1 matches 7 bases. The CDR3 is made up of 15 amino acids. Per germline, CDR1 SGHRS and CDR2 YFSETQ. The CDR3 DNA reads as TGCGCCAGCACCTTGCTCGGGACAGAGAACACTGAAGCTTTCTTT. This sequence encodes CASTLLGTENTEAFF.

This clonotype was seen ten or more times. The rearrangement joins TRBV28 to TRBJ2-5, with a weak D call TRBD2 (5 bases). Between the trimmed V and J ends, which lost 7 bases and 5 bases, there was a span of 20 bases. This CDR3 has 15 amino acids. Germline CDR1 and CDR2: MDHEN and SYDVKM. The CDR3 nucleotides are TGTGCCAGCACCGCCTACCGAGGGATCGAGGAGACCCAGTACTTC. As protein: CASTAYRGIEETQYF.

Many counts were recorded for this clonotype. The rearrangement joins TRBV7-2 to TRBJ1-4; D remains unclear. Germline V gene data show CDR1 as SGHTA and CDR2 as FQGNSA. Trimming took 1 base from V and 0 from J, leaving 9 bases between them. The CDR3 length is 16 residues. The CDR3 DNA reads as TGTGCCAGCAGCTTAGTTGGACGCACAACTAATGAAAAACTGTTTTTT. Translation: CASSLVGRTTNEKLFF.

This clonotype came up many times. CDR3 sequence (DNA): TGCAGTGCGCGGGCCACCGGAGGACAGCCCCAGCATTTT. Protein product: CSARATGGQPQHF. V gene TRBV20-1 combines with J gene TRBJ1-5; D uncertain. The V gene's germline CDR1 is DFQATT and CDR2 SNEGSKA (reference sequence). Trimming took off 6 bases at V and 7 bases at J, with 16 bases between the two ends. This CDR3 contains 13 residues.

In this sample, this clonotype turned up many times. The rearrangement links TRBV5-4 to TRBJ2-3; unclear D gene. Looked up from germline, CDR1 is SGHNT and CDR2 is YYREEE (reference sequence). This CDR3 comprises 15 residues. Deletions cut 4 bases from V and 2 bases from J, with 14 bases between. The CDR3 DNA sequence: TGTGCCAGCAGCCCGGACGGTTTTTCCACAGATACGCAGTATTTT. Protein product: CASSPDGFSTDTQYF.

This clonotype was observed many times. The gene calls are TRBV6-2 or TRBV6-3 and TRBJ2-7, with 11 bases lining up with TRBD2. The germline gives CDR1 MNHEY, CDR2 SVGEGT. V was clipped by 2 bases and J by 3 bases; unmatched bases: 0. The CDR3 is 14 amino acids. CDR3: CASSYGTSGYEQYF. For the CDR3, the DNA is TGTGCCAGCAGTTACGGGACTAGCGGCTACGAGCAGTACTTC.

The sample holds many counts of this clonotype. The chain employs TRBV5-4 and TRBJ2-1; 9 bases align to TRBD1. The V gene's germline CDR1 is SGHNT and CDR2 YYREEE (reference sequence). Germline trimming cut 4 bases from V and 4 bases from J; bases unmatched to any gene: 6. The length of the CDR3 is 15 residues. CDR3 nucleotide sequence: TGTGCCAGCAGCCAGGACAGGGGTCAGTACAATGAGCAGTTCTTC. Translated: CASSQDRGQYNEQFF.

This clonotype was detected ten times or more. The V and J genes are TRBV7-2 and TRBJ2-3; 9 bases fit TRBD2. This CDR3 has 16 amino acids. Germline V gene data show CDR1 as SGHTA and CDR2 as FQGNSA. Losses at the gene ends were 0 bases for V and 5 bases for J; bases not matched to a gene: 6. The CDR3 DNA sequence: TGTGCCAGCAGCTTAGCCCGCGGGGGGGCTGGAGATACGCAGTATTTT. As protein: CASSLARGGAGDTQYF.

The sample holds many counts of this clonotype. The chain carries TRBV7-6 and TRBJ1-1; weak D call: TRBD1 (5 bases). Trimming shortened V by 8 bases and J by 0 bases, and 10 bases separated the two germline ends. This CDR3 spans 13 amino acids. CDR1 and CDR2 from the germline V gene are SGHVS and FNYEAQ. In DNA, the CDR3 is TGTGCCAGCTTGGGACGGATGAACACTGAAGCTTTCTTT. It translates to CASLGRMNTEAFF.

This clonotype was seen ten or more times. The chain has TRBV2 and TRBJ2-3, with a weak D call TRBD1 (5 bases). The V and J ends lost 0 bases and 4 bases respectively, with 23 bases between them. This CDR3 region has 19 residues. Germline V lookup: CDR1 SNHLY, CDR2 FYNNEI. In nucleotides, the CDR3 is TGTGCCAGCAGTGAAGCGCTTTTAGGGCAGGGAACGTCCTCAGATACGCAGTATTTT. Protein product: CASSEALLGQGTSSDTQYF.

This clonotype was observed at least ten times. This sequence joins TRBV30 and TRBJ2-5, with no clear D. Germline CDR1 GTSNPN, CDR2 SVGIG (reference sequence). V gave up 0 bases and J gave up 7 bases, with 15 bases separating them. The CDR3 contains 14 residues. The CDR3 loop is CAWSVKTPMGTQYF. CDR3 DNA: TGTGCCTGGAGTGTAAAGACTCCGATGGGGACCCAGTACTTC.

At least ten counts were recorded for this clonotype. J is TRBJ2-5 and V is TRBV28, with a weak D call TRBD2 (6 bases). This CDR3 contains 15 residues. CDR1 and CDR2 from the germline V gene are MDHEN and SYDVKM. The V end lost 3 bases, the J end lost 4 bases, and 15 bases lay between the germline ends. The chain's CDR3 is CASSFGGLPGETQYF. The CDR3 nucleotides are TGTGCCAGCAGTTTTGGGGGACTGCCTGGAGAGACCCAGTACTTC. Combining the CDR3 with reference TRBV28 and TRBJ2-5 gives the whole variable domain DVKVTQSSRYLVKRTGEKVFLECVQDMDHENMFWYRQDPGLGLRLIYFSYDVKMKEKGDIPEGYSVSREKKERFSLILESASTNQTSMYLCASSFGGLPGETQYFGPGTRLLVL.

Ten or more counts support this clonotype. CDR3 residues: CASSYEGRGGTDTQYF. Written as DNA, the CDR3 is TGTGCCAGCAGTTACGAAGGGCGGGGGGGCACAGATACGCAGTATTTT. V usage is TRBV6-5 and J usage is TRBJ2-3, with 8 bases lining up with TRBD2. The CDR3 covers 16 residues. With 2 bases clipped from V and 1 base from J, the junction kept 5 bases outside the gene matches. Germline V gene data show CDR1 as MNHEY and CDR2 as SVGAGI.

There are many counts of this clonotype. CDR3 region: CASSPRADRFGYTF. In DNA, the CDR3 is TGTGCCAGCAGCCCAAGGGCCGACCGATTTGGCTACACCTTC. The gene calls are TRBV7-6 and TRBJ1-2; D is undetermined. This CDR3 region has 14 residues. The V end was cut by 5 bases, the J end by 7 bases, with 17 bases between. The germline V gene has CDR1 SGHVS and CDR2 FNYEAQ.

This clonotype has at least ten counts. The rearrangement joins TRBV11-2 to TRBJ1-2; maybe TRBD1 (5 bases). Germline V gene data show CDR1 as SGHAT and CDR2 as FQNNGV. The CDR3 is 14 residues long. Between the trimmed V and J ends, which lost 3 bases and 2 bases, there was a span of 10 bases. Here the CDR3 reads CASSLSRANYGYTF. CDR3 DNA sequence: TGTGCCAGCAGCTTGAGCAGGGCCAACTATGGCTACACCTTC.

This clonotype came up many times. The CDR3 DNA reads as TGTGCCAGTAGTCCCCGGACTAGCTCTGGGGCCAACGTCCTGACTTTC. This gives the protein CASSPRTSSGANVLTF. This chain connects TRBV19 to TRBJ2-6; 7 bases line up with TRBD2. V lost 5 bases, J lost 0 bases, and 4 bases stayed unmatched. The germline V gene has CDR1 LNHDA and CDR2 SQIVND (reference sequence). The CDR3 totals 16 residues.